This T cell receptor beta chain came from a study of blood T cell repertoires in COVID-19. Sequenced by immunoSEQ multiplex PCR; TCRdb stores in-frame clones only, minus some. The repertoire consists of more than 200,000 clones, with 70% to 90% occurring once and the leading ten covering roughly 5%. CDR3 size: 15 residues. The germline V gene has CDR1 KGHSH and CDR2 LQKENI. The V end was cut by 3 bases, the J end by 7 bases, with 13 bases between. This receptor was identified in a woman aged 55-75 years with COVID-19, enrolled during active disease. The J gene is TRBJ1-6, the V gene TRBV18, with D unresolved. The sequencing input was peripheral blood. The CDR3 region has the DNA TGTGCCAGCTCACCCGAGGCCCCGACCAATTCACCCCTCCACTTT. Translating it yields CASSPEAPTNSPLHF.